This entry is about one TCR beta chain. Living in 24 US areas, the participants were between about 18 and 100 years of age. Using immunoSEQ multiplex PCR, the repertoire was profiled, and TCRdb retains in-frame clones only, with some absent. The table has a few hundred thousand clones, around 88% seen once. The entry originates in a study of blood T cell repertoires in COVID-19. V was shortened by 4 bases and J by 5 bases, with 15 bases between the two germline ends. This CDR3 contains 14 residues. Germline V gene data show CDR1 as SGHRS and CDR2 as YFSETQ. The sequenced sample consisted of PBMCs or T cells enriched from blood (not recorded which). The clonotype comes from a middle-aged woman who had recovered from COVID-19. The chain couples TRBV5-1 to TRBJ1-1; D remains unclear. The CDR3 sequence: CASSLLIGGTEAFF. The DNA of the CDR3 is TGCGCCAGCAGCCTGCTGATCGGCGGGACTGAAGCTTTCTTT.